Ten or more counts support the clone carrying this T cell receptor (beta chain). In the authors' workflow: Amplification from reference gene primers served as the basis for estimated nucleated cell counts. TCRdb's table, derived via immunoSEQ multiplex PCR, lists solely in-frame clones and lacks some. D and trimming come from the DNA, and the V and J calls and clone size come from that table. The table lists some 270,000 clones, roughly 84% of them singletons. The data stem from a study of blood T cell repertoires in COVID-19. Background on the study: Samples taken during acute and convalescent COVID-19 were collected in the United States, Italy and Spain. In each case, the material was cDNA or gDNA derived from T cells, B-cell-depleted T cells, or PBMCs.

The V end lost 3 bases, the J end lost 1 base, and 6 bases lay between the germline ends. The CDR3 runs 13 residues. Germline loops: CDR1 SGHTA, CDR2 FQGNSA. The sequence derives from a woman aged 40 to 49 who had recovered from COVID-19. Input material: peripheral blood. The gene calls are TRBV7-2 and TRBJ1-2, with D perhaps TRBD1 (5 bases). The CDR3 DNA reads as TGTGCCAGCAGCTTCGACAGTAACTATGGCTACACCTTC. Its translation: CASSFDSNYGYTF.